Listed below are T cell receptor beta chains from one sample, sequenced in a study of blood T cells in healthy people across ages. MiXCR was run by TCRdb on the 5' RACE reads, yielding one entry per CDR3 protein. The sample lists some 550,000 distinct CDR3 sequences, 45% to 55% seen once, with around 24% in the top ten. What was sequenced was blood. The receptor set was obtained from a man older than 75 in good health. The CDR3 runs from the conserved cysteine through the conserved F or W. Each record gives: V gene, D gene, clone size, J gene, CDR3 DNA, CDR3 protein. The D gene is left open where the match is weak. Only part of the rows carry a size: once, few, many, or a class if the clone is expanded.

>TRBV6-6|-|many|TRBJ2-7
TGTGCCAGCAGTTCCCCGCCCCTCCAGGGGGGCGACGAGCAGTACTTC
CASSSPPLQGGDEQYF
>TRBV6-5|-|many|TRBJ2-3
TGTGCCAGCAGCCGCCCGGGACATGACACAGATACGCAGTATTTT
CASSRPGHDTDTQYF
>TRBV11-2|TRBD1|-|TRBJ2-3
TGTGCCAGCAGCTTAGGACAGGGTTCTTCTACAGATACGCAGTATTTT
CASSLGQGSSTDTQYF
>TRBV7-9|TRBD1|-|TRBJ2-1
TGTGCCAGCAGCTTATCGGGACAGGGTATTAATGAGCAGTTCTTC
CASSLSGQGINEQFF
>TRBV2|TRBD1|few|TRBJ2-7
TGTGCCAGGGGACAGGGTTTCTCCGAGCAGTACTTC
CARGQGFSEQYF
>TRBV30|-|few|TRBJ2-7
TGTGCCTGGGCCTTTAAGGGTTACGAGCAGTACTTC
CAWAFKGYEQYF
>TRBV6-2/TRBV6-3|-|many|TRBJ2-7
TGTGCCAGCACCAAGGACAGCTACGAGCAGTACTTC
CASTKDSYEQYF
>TRBV9|-|-|TRBJ2-3
TGTGCCAGCAGTCCCCCGGGGGGTCGGACAGATGCGCAGTATTTT
CASSPPGGRTDAQYF
>TRBV7-2|TRBD2|few|TRBJ2-7
TGTGCCAGCAGCTTGGGGACTAGAATGTCCGAGCAGTACTTC
CASSLGTRMSEQYF
>TRBV20-1|TRBD1|-|TRBJ2-7
TGCAGTGCAACTACGGGACAGGGTGGTGTCGAGCAGTACTTC
CSATTGQGGVEQYF
>TRBV7-2|TRBD2|-|TRBJ2-3
TGTGCCAGCAGCTCTAGCGGGAGGGGGGGCACAGATACGCAGTATTTT
CASSSSGRGGTDTQYF
>TRBV20-1|-|few|TRBJ2-1
TGCAGTGCCGACTCCCGGGGCCGCTCCTACAATGAGCAGTTCTTC
CSADSRGRSYNEQFF
>TRBV12-3/TRBV12-4|-|few|TRBJ1-1
TGTGCCAGCAGCCCAGGGGCCTCGCACACTGAAGCTTTCTTT
CASSPGASHTEAFF
>TRBV3-1|-|-|TRBJ1-1
TGTGCCAGCAGCCAAATCGAGAACACTGAAGCTTTCTTT
CASSQIENTEAFF
>TRBV3-1|TRBD2|-|TRBJ2-3
TGTGCCAGCAGCCCTCTCGACGGGGGGATCACAGATACGCAGTATTTT
CASSPLDGGITDTQYF
>TRBV12-3/TRBV12-4|TRBD1|few|TRBJ2-3
TGTGCCAGCAGCCCCATCGACAGGGGTGGCACAGATACGCAGTATTTT
CASSPIDRGGTDTQYF
>TRBV12-3/TRBV12-4|-|few|TRBJ1-5
TGTGCCAGCAGTTTAACTGGGACGCCACAGCCCCAGCATTTT
CASSLTGTPQPQHF
>TRBV15|-|few|TRBJ2-7
TGTGCCACCAGCAGACAGGGACCCTACGAGCAGTACTTC
CATSRQGPYEQYF
>TRBV28|-|-|TRBJ1-6
TGTGCCAGCTTCGGGAATTCACCCCTCCACTTT
CASFGNSPLHF
>TRBV27|TRBD1|few|TRBJ2-2
TGTGCCAGCAGTTTAAGTTTGGGGACAGGCTCCGGGGAGCTGTTTTTT
CASSLSLGTGSGELFF
>TRBV4-1|-|-|TRBJ2-5
TGCGCCAGCAGCCTGACAGGTGCGGGGTACCAAGAGACCCAGTACTTC
CASSLTGAGYQETQYF
>TRBV12-3/TRBV12-4|-|many|TRBJ2-1
TGTGCCAGCAGTTCGGGCCAGATCTATGAGCAGTTCTTC
CASSSGQIYEQFF
>TRBV5-1|-|once|TRBJ2-5
TGCGCCAGCAGCTTCGGGGCCGAAGAGACCCAGTACTTC
CASSFGAEETQYF
>TRBV5-1|-|-|TRBJ2-1
TGCGCCAGCAGCTTGGCGTTAGATTCCTACAATGAGCAGTTATTC
CASSLALDSYNEQLF
>TRBV12-3/TRBV12-4|-|-|TRBJ2-3
TGTGCCAGCAGTTACAGGGGAGGGGCAGATACGCAGTATTTT
CASSYRGGADTQYF
>TRBV29-1|-|few|TRBJ1-2
TGCAGCGTACCCAACCCGGGGTACTATGGCTACACCTTC
CSVPNPGYYGYTF
>TRBV20-1|-|-|TRBJ1-1
TGCAGTGCGGAAATCAGGCATCCCAACACTGAAGCTTTCTTT
CSAEIRHPNTEAFF
>TRBV12-5|-|-|TRBJ1-1
TGTGCTAGTGGTTTGTTAAGTGAAGCTTTCTTT
CASGLLSEAFF
>TRBV20-1|TRBD2|-|TRBJ2-3
TGCAGTGCCCCTAGCGGGGGGGCGGATACGCAGTATTTT
CSAPSGGADTQYF
>TRBV27|TRBD1|once|TRBJ1-2
TGTGCCAGCAGTGCCAACCCGGGACAGCTTAACGGCTACACCTTC
CASSANPGQLNGYTF
>TRBV7-9|-|-|TRBJ2-5
TGTGCCAGCAGCTTAAAGAGAGAGACCCAGTACTTC
CASSLKRETQYF
>TRBV25-1|-|-|TRBJ2-1
TGTGCCAGCAGTGAATTCTCGGATTGGAATGAGCAGTTCTTC
CASSEFSDWNEQFF